The following is a T cell receptor (beta chain) sequence with its context. The CDR3 is 13 amino acids. Trimming pared 4 bases from V and 3 bases from J, leaving 11 bases between. The germline V gene encodes CDR1 SQVTM and CDR2 ANQGSEA. This entry comes from a study of blood T cells in healthy people across ages. There were at least 6 micrograms of total RNA extracted from every sample. For the second PCR, which ran for about 7 to 12 cycles, a sample-barcoded 5' primer and a J-beta primer mix were used. MiXCR was run by TCRdb on the 5' RACE reads, yielding one entry per CDR3 protein. The sample shows roughly 1,100,000 distinct CDR3 sequences, under 30% of them seen only once. Separately, the same data were catalogued under a study of T cells of mothers and their children. That publication notes: Sequencing got over 9 million TCR beta CDR3 reads from each mother and approximately 3 million from each child.

The rearrangement joins TRBV29-1 to TRBJ2-3, with D perhaps matching TRBD1 (6 bases). The sequenced material came from blood. This sequence originates from a girl aged 2 to 10 in good health. CDR3 coding DNA: TGCAGCGTTGTACAGGGAAAAACAGATACGCAGTATTTT. Translation gives CSVVQGKTDTQYF.